The clone carrying this T cell receptor (beta chain) was counted many times. What it recognizes is unknown. The data were taken from a study of metastatic and nonmetastatic thyroid tumors. Study at large: Blood and tumor or nodule tissue repertoires from malignant and benign thyroid patients were compared. Study-wide results and limits: In blood and tumor, TCR beta diversity was reportedly significantly higher in malignant thyroid tumors than in benign nodules.

As handled by the study authors: The authors used CDR3 differences across clinicopathological groups to build a distant-metastasis classifier for papillary thyroid cancer. With MiXCR, TCRdb called clones anew from the PCR reads. None of the V and J calls come from the authors' own analysis; TCRdb made them. The repertoire holds some 33,000 clones, under 8% seen once, with 43% in the top ten. V was pared by 8 bases and J by 6 bases, with 2 bases of the junction left unmatched. CDR1 and CDR2 (germline): ENHRY, SYGVKD. The CDR3 extends over 12 amino acids. Patients underwent thyroid surgery, and none had received any treatment before it.

This chain connects TRBV10-3 to TRBJ1-2; 11 bases line up with TRBD1. This clonotype was obtained from a female donor with papillary thyroid cancer or a benign thyroid nodule (not recorded which). Some clones in this sample may be carry-over from other donors' samples. Sequences were obtained from blood. The CDR3 protein is CAIGQGADGYTF. Written as DNA, the CDR3 is TGTGCCATCGGACAGGGGGCTGATGGCTACACCTTC.